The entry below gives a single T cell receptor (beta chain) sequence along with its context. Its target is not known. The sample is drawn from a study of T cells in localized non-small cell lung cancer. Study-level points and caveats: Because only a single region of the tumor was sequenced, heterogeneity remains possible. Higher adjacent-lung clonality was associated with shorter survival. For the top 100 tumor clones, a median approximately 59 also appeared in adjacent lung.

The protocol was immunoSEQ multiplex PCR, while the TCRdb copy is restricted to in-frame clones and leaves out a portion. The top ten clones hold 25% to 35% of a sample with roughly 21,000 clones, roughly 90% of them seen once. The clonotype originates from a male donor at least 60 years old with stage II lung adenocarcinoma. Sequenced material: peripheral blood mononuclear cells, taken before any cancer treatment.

CDR3 coding DNA: TGTGCCAGCAGGGCAGTTTCGGCAGGGAAGCACAATGAGCAGTTCTTC. Its protein product is CASRAVSAGKHNEQFF. J is TRBJ2-1 and V is TRBV27, with D possibly matching TRBD1 (5 bases). The V gene's germline CDR1 is MNHEY and CDR2 SMNVEV (reference sequence). This CDR3 has 16 amino acids. V was clipped by 6 bases and J by 5 bases, with 20 bases between them.